This T cell receptor (beta chain) emerged from a study of type 1 regulatory T cells. The overall study: T-allo10 is a Tr1-enriched, alloantigen-specific CD4 T cell product made in vitro.

The CDR3 has 11 amino acids. Germline V gives CDR1 LGHDT, CDR2 YNNKEL (reference sequence). Deletions cut 2 bases from V and 7 bases from J, with 5 bases between. TCRdb reprocessed the reads via MiXCR and lists one record per CDR3 protein. The repertoire holds some 89,000 distinct CDR3 sequences, with 31% as singletons. The specimen sequenced was CD4+ T cells, either the whole sample or a sorted fraction (not recorded which). The chain uses TRBV3-1 and TRBJ1-1, with D unclear. This clonotype was obtained from a human donor in good health. CDR3 residues: CASSQQNEAFF. CDR3 nucleotides: TGTGCCAGCAGCCAACAGAATGAAGCTTTCTTT.